These 29 T cell receptor beta chains originate from one sample sequenced in a study of T cell repertoires in cytomegalovirus infection. The antigens these receptors bind are not known. TCRdb re-analysed the reads in MiXCR, keeping a single row per CDR3 protein. The sample carries about 110,000 distinct CDR3 sequences, under 55% recorded once. The sample in question was CD8+ T cells from cultured PBMCs, obtained from culture after CMV antigen stimulation. The origin of the receptors is a human donor in good health (CMV status not recorded). Some clones in this sample may be carry-over from other donors' samples.

The chain has TRBV27 and TRBJ2-6; no clear D gene. Germline assignment: CDR1 MNHEY and CDR2 SMNVEV (reference sequence). Trimming took 6 bases from V and 2 from J, leaving 20 bases between them. This CDR3 region has 18 residues. The CDR3 is CASRIRASSYAGANVLTF. The CDR3 coding sequence is TGTGCCAGCAGGATACGGGCCTCCTCTTATGCTGGGGCCAACGTCCTGACTTTC.

The table lists this clonotype with a few counts. The chain employs TRBV12-3 or TRBV12-4 and TRBJ1-1, with D perhaps matching TRBD1 (6 bases). There are 15 residues in the CDR3. Trimming removed 1 base from V and 5 bases from J, with 14 bases in between. The CDR3 DNA reads TGTGCCAGCAGTTTAGAAGGGGGGTTGGCGACTGAAGCTTTCTTT. Protein product: CASSLEGGLATEAFF.

This clonotype was counted between two and nine times. This sequence joins TRBV27 and TRBJ2-3, with D perhaps matching TRBD1 (5 bases). The CDR3 runs 15 residues. Germline CDR1 reads MNHEY; CDR2 reads SMNVEV (reference sequence). V was clipped by 6 bases and J by 0 bases, with 13 bases between them. The CDR3 region is CASRTSGLSTDTQYF. The CDR3 DNA reads as TGTGCCAGCAGAACATCAGGGCTTAGCACAGATACGCAGTATTTT.

CDR3 nucleotides: TGTGCCAGCGGGACAGGGAGGAACGAGCAGTACTTC. Its protein is CASGTGRNEQYF. This chain connects TRBV2 to TRBJ2-7; 9 bases match TRBD1. The germline gives CDR1 SNHLY, CDR2 FYNNEI. Losses at the gene ends were 8 bases for V and 5 bases for J; bases not matched to a gene: 4. This CDR3 has 12 residues.

As DNA, the CDR3 is TGTGCCAGCCGGGGACAAACGGGAACCGTCATATATTTT. It yields the protein CASRGQTGTVIYF. V and J are TRBV25-1 and TRBJ1-3; a possible D gene is TRBD1 (6 bases). This CDR3 is built from 13 residues. CDR1 is MGHDK, CDR2 SYGVNS, per germline. The V and J ends lost 8 bases and 12 bases respectively, with 20 bases between them.

This clonotype was recorded at least ten times. The chain recombines TRBV13 with TRBJ1-1, with 7 bases identical to TRBD1. The V and J ends lost 7 bases and 5 bases, in that order; junction bases with no gene match: 16. Germline CDR1 reads PRHDT; CDR2 reads FYEKMQ (reference sequence). This CDR3 has 16 residues. The chain's CDR3 is CASNPWTGTSETEAFF. Written as DNA, the CDR3 is TGTGCCAGCAACCCCTGGACAGGCACCAGCGAGACTGAAGCTTTCTTT.

V usage is TRBV29-1 and J usage is TRBJ1-1; D is unresolved. The CDR3 runs 14 residues. The V gene's germline CDR1 is SQVTM and CDR2 ANQGSEA. Trimming shortened V by 4 bases and J by 8 bases, and 20 bases separated the two germline ends. The CDR3: CSVVKAGLGGEAFF. The CDR3 DNA follows: TGCAGCGTTGTTAAGGCAGGACTGGGAGGAGAAGCTTTCTTT.

The CDR3 loop reads CASSTWIGDDNEQFF. CDR3 nucleotide sequence: TGTGCCAGCTCAACTTGGATTGGGGACGACAATGAGCAGTTCTTC. V gene TRBV27 combines with J gene TRBJ2-1; tentatively, D is TRBD1 or TRBD2 (5 bases each). V was clipped by 8 bases and J by 5 bases, with 19 bases between them. The CDR3 is 15 residues long. CDR1 is MNHEY, CDR2 SMNVEV, per germline (reference sequence).

This chain uses TRBV7-3 with TRBJ1-1; D is possibly TRBD1 (5 bases). V lost 5 bases and J lost 1, with 11 bases in between. This CDR3 is built from 14 residues. Germline CDR1 reads SGHTA; CDR2 reads FQGTGA. As DNA, the CDR3 is TGTGCCAGCAGCGTACATCAGGGGAACACTGAAGCTTTCTTT. Translating gives CASSVHQGNTEAFF.

Here the CDR3 reads CASSLAWNPRAPRGNTEAFF. DNA of the CDR3: TGTGCCAGCAGTTTAGCATGGAACCCCAGGGCTCCGAGGGGGAACACTGAAGCTTTCTTT. The chain couples TRBV28 to TRBJ1-1, with D maybe TRBD1 (5 bases). CDR1 and CDR2 (germline): MDHEN, SYDVKM. The germline V and J ends were trimmed by 2 bases and 1 base, with 26 bases remaining between them. This CDR3 is 20 amino acids long.

The V gene is TRBV19, the J gene TRBJ2-2, with 9 nucleotides matching TRBD2. Germline V lookup: CDR1 LNHDA, CDR2 SQIVND (reference sequence). The CDR3 is made up of 17 amino acids. V dropped 4 bases and J dropped 1; count of bases not matched to a gene: 7. The CDR3, as DNA: TGTGCCAGTAGTACTCTAACACTAGCGGGGAACACCGGGGAGCTGTTTTTT. Protein product: CASSTLTLAGNTGELFF.

The chain uses TRBV7-9 and TRBJ1-1; 7 bases align to TRBD1. The CDR3 is made up of 12 amino acids. CDR1 SEHNR and CDR2 FQNEAQ come from the germline V gene (reference sequence). The J segment lost 4 bases and the V segment lost 5 bases, leaving 1 base of the junction unmatched. CDR3 sequence: CASSGTATEAFF. CDR3 DNA sequence: TGTGCCAGCAGCGGGACAGCCACTGAAGCTTTCTTT.

The rearrangement links TRBV12-3 or TRBV12-4 to TRBJ2-1; 11 nucleotides align to TRBD2. V dropped 7 bases and J dropped 4; count of bases not matched to a gene: 6. CDR3 length: 15 amino acids. The CDR3 protein is CASTLTSGVYNEQFF. The DNA of the CDR3 is TGTGCCAGCACCCTGACTAGCGGGGTTTACAATGAGCAGTTCTTC.

The chain employs TRBV24-1 and TRBJ2-6; D gene ambiguous. V was clipped by 4 bases and J by 0 bases, with 6 bases between them. Germline CDR1 KGHDR, CDR2 SFDVKD. CDR3 length equals 15 residues. The CDR3 DNA follows: TGTGCCACCAGTGAGGGCGTCTCTGGGGCCAACGTCCTGACTTTC. It yields the protein CATSEGVSGANVLTF.

CDR3 protein: CASSLDMGVQPQHF. CDR3 nucleotides: TGTGCCAGCAGCTTAGATATGGGGGTCCAGCCCCAGCATTTT. The chain uses TRBV7-8 and TRBJ1-5; tentatively, D is TRBD1 (5 bases). The V end was cut by 1 base, the J end by 7 bases, with 11 bases between. CDR3 length equals 14 residues. Germline loops: CDR1 SGHVS, CDR2 FQNEAQ.

The rearrangement uses TRBV9 and TRBJ2-7; D is unclear. The CDR3 sequence is 14 residues long. CDR1 SGDLS and CDR2 YYNGEE come from the germline V gene. V was cut by 0 bases and J by 3 bases, with 10 bases left in between. CDR3 sequence reads: CASSVGSVVYEQYF. The CDR3 DNA reads TGTGCCAGCAGCGTAGGTTCGGTAGTCTACGAGCAGTACTTC.

This clonotype was detected a few times. The chain couples TRBV27 to TRBJ2-1, with TRBD2 matching over 12 bases. Per the germline V gene, CDR1 is MNHEY and CDR2 is SMNVEV (reference sequence). This CDR3 has 19 amino acids. Losses at the gene ends were 5 bases for V and 3 bases for J; bases not matched to a gene: 14. In DNA form, the CDR3 reads TGTGCCAGCAGTACGAAGCAGACTAGCGGGGGATTTCTCTACAATGAGCAGTTCTTC. It encodes CASSTKQTSGGFLYNEQFF.

This clonotype was seen just once. The CDR3 loop reads CASSSGDSRYNEQFF. The CDR3 region has the DNA TGTGCCAGTAGTTCAGGGGACTCCCGCTACAATGAGCAGTTCTTC. The chain has TRBV19 and TRBJ2-1; D possibly uses TRBD1 or TRBD2 (6 bases each). Trimming cost V 5 bases and J 3 bases, with 14 bases left between them. CDR1 LNHDA and CDR2 SQIVND come from the germline V gene (reference sequence). The CDR3 totals 15 residues.

The chain recombines TRBV6-5 with TRBJ1-1, with TRBD1 as a possible D gene (6 bases). The CDR3 has 16 amino acids. CDR1 and CDR2 (germline): MNHEY, SVGAGI. Trimming left V 5 bases short and J 6 bases short, with 22 bases between. The CDR3 loop is CASSQLTGIGTPEAFF. The CDR3 DNA sequence: TGTGCCAGCAGTCAGCTAACAGGGATCGGGACCCCTGAAGCTTTCTTT.

The CDR3 nucleotides are TGCGCCAGCAGCCAACTCTCGGGCCTTGAAGCTTTCTTT. Residues: CASSQLSGLEAFF. The V call is TRBV4-1, the J call TRBJ1-1; D remains unclear. Deletions cut 2 bases from V and 7 bases from J, with 11 bases between. CDR3 length: 13 residues. CDR1 is MGHRA, CDR2 YSYEKL, per germline.

The V call is TRBV27, the J call TRBJ2-1; 8 nucleotides match TRBD1. Germline V gene lookup returns CDR1 MNHEY and CDR2 SMNVEV (reference sequence). V shed 8 bases, J shed 0 bases, and the junction held 3 bases outside the gene matches. The CDR3 runs 14 residues. The CDR3, as DNA: TGTGCCAGCTCACAGGGGGTCTCCTACAATGAGCAGTTCTTC. This codes for CASSQGVSYNEQFF.

The chain recombines TRBV7-9 with TRBJ2-7, with TRBD2 matching 8 bases. This CDR3 region has 15 residues. Germline V lookup: CDR1 SEHNR, CDR2 FQNEAQ (reference sequence). V shed 1 base, J shed 5 bases, and the junction held 7 bases outside the gene matches. CDR3: CASSLETSAFHEQYF. The CDR3 nucleotides read TGTGCCAGCAGCTTAGAGACTAGCGCGTTCCACGAGCAGTACTTC.

V gene TRBV24-1 combines with J gene TRBJ1-2; D call uncertain. Deletions cut 2 bases from V and 4 bases from J, with 10 bases between. Germline CDR1 KGHDR, CDR2 SFDVKD. CDR3 length equals 14 residues. The CDR3 DNA reads as TGTGCCACCAGTGATTCGGGATTTTCCTATGGCTACACCTTC. The encoded protein is CATSDSGFSYGYTF.

This sequence joins TRBV4-1 and TRBJ2-5, with D possibly being TRBD2 (6 bases). The CDR3 has 14 amino acids. The germline gives CDR1 MGHRA, CDR2 YSYEKL. V lost 1 base and J 5 bases, leaving 11 bases between the germline ends. The CDR3 is CASSQVGGAETQYF. In DNA form, the CDR3 reads TGCGCCAGCAGCCAAGTGGGCGGGGCGGAGACCCAGTACTTC.

The chain's CDR3 is CSSVDRRNEQFF. The CDR3 DNA reads as TGCAGCTCCGTCGACAGGAGGAATGAGCAGTTCTTC. The chain joins TRBV29-1 to TRBJ2-1; D is possibly TRBD1 (6 bases). The CDR3 has 12 amino acids. V lost 8 bases to trimming and J lost 7 bases, with 15 bases between them. Germline V gene lookup returns CDR1 SQVTM and CDR2 ANQGSEA.

The CDR3 DNA sequence: TGTGCCAGCAGCTTAACCTTGACAGGGGCGAACACTGAAGCTTTCTTT. Its protein product is CASSLTLTGANTEAFF. The V gene is TRBV7-9, the J gene TRBJ1-1, with TRBD1 matching 8 bases. Trimming took 2 bases from V and 1 from J; bases not matched to a gene: 6. The CDR3 contains 16 residues. Germline V gives CDR1 SEHNR, CDR2 FQNEAQ (reference sequence).

Only one count was recorded for this clonotype. This rearrangement joins TRBV5-4 to TRBJ1-2; possibly TRBD1 for D (5 bases). This CDR3 region has 14 residues. V dropped 7 bases and J dropped 1 base, with 14 bases sitting between them. Germline V gene data show CDR1 as SGHNT and CDR2 as YYREEE (reference sequence). Here the CDR3 DNA reads TGTGCCAGCTCAATGAGGGGAATTAACTATGGCTACACCTTC. Residues: CASSMRGINYGYTF. Using reference TRBV5-4 and TRBJ1-2 for the parts outside the CDR3, the full variable domain is ETGVTQSPTHLIKTRGQQVTLRCSSQSGHNTVSWYQQALGQGPQFIFQYYREEENGRGNFPPRFSGLQFPNYSSELNVNALELDDSALYLCASSMRGINYGYTFGSGTRLTVV.

This clonotype was seen more than once but under ten times. V and J are TRBV4-1 and TRBJ2-7; possibly TRBD2 for D (5 bases). CDR1 MGHRA and CDR2 YSYEKL come from the germline V gene. V lost 1 base and J lost 1, with 8 bases in between. This CDR3 has 14 residues. The CDR3: CASSQVGESYEQYF. Here the CDR3 DNA reads TGCGCCAGCAGCCAAGTCGGGGAATCCTACGAGCAGTACTTC.

This chain connects TRBV12-3 or TRBV12-4 to TRBJ2-5; tentative D call: TRBD1 (6 bases). The CDR3 sequence is 14 residues long. V lost 3 bases and J 4 bases, leaving 12 bases between the germline ends. In nucleotides, the CDR3 is TGTGCCAGCAGTTTGGACAGTCTGGCAGAGACCCAGTACTTC. The encoded protein is CASSLDSLAETQYF.